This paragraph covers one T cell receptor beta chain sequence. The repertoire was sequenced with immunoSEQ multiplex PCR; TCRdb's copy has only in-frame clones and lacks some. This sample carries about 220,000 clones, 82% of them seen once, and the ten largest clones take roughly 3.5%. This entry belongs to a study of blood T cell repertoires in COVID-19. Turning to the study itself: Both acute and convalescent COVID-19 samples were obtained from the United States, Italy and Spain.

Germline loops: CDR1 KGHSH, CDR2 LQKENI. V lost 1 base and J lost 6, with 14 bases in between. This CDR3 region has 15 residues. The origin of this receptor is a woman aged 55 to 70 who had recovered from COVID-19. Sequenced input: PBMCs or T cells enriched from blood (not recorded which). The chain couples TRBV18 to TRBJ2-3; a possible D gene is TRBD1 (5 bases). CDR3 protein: CASSPRQGFRDTQYF. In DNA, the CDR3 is TGTGCCAGCTCACCACGGCAGGGCTTCAGGGATACGCAGTATTTT.